A single T cell receptor (beta chain) is shown here with its context. Its antigen is unknown. These data originate in a study of cytomegalovirus exposure and HLA in healthy donors. Overall study: In terms of ancestry, the Caucasian-associated cluster contained about four fifths of the roughly 400 genotyped donors. Whole-study results and caveats: Rarity marked most TCR sequences, yet some public TCRs occurred in many donors. When a later analysis compared HLA-associated TCR beta chains with equally common others, the HLA-associated chains turned out to be more clonally expanded and to have lower generation probabilities.

With 60 Vbeta and 13 Jbeta primers, the PCR was carried out. TCRdb's copy holds only in-frame clones and misses some; the assay was immunoSEQ multiplex PCR. The sample includes about 130,000 clones, 73% seen only once; the top ten take about 4.5%. CDR3 size: 15 residues. The germline V and J ends were trimmed by 2 bases and 3 bases, with 15 bases remaining between them. The germline V gene encodes CDR1 SGHKS and CDR2 YYEKEE (reference sequence). Sequencing input: PBMCs. The J gene is TRBJ2-7, the V gene TRBV5-5; D unclear. This sequence was found in a man in his fifties or sixties in good health and CMV-seropositive. CDR3 DNA: TGTGCCAGCAGCTTTCGGTCTTCCCCCGACTACGAGCAGTACTTC. This gives the protein CASSFRSSPDYEQYF.